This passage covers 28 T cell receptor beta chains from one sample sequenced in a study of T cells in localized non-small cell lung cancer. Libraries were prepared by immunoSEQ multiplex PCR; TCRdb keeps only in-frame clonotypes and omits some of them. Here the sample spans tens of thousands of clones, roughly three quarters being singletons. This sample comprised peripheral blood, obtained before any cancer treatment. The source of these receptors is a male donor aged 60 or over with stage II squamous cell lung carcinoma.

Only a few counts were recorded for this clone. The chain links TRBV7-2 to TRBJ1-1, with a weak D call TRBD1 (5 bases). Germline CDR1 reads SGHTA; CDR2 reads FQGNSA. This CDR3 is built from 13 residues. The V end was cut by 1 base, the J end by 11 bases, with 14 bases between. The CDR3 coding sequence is TGTGCCAGCAGCTTAGGGACGGGGCAATGGGCTTTCTTT. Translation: CASSLGTGQWAFF.

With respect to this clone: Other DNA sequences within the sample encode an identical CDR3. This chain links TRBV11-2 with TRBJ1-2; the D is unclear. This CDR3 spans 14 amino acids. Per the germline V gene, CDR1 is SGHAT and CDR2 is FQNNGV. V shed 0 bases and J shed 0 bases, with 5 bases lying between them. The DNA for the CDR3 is TGTGCCAGCAGCTTAGACGGGACTAACTATGGCTACACCTTC. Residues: CASSLDGTNYGYTF.

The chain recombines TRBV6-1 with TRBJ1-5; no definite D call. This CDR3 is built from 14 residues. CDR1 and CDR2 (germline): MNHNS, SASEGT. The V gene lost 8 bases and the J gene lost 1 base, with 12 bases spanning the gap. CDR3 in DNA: TGTGCCAGCCAGAGGGATTTGAGCAATCAGCCCCAGCATTTT. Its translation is CASQRDLSNQPQHF.

The CDR3 here is CASSVNAGTGGEKLFF. The CDR3 bases are TGTGCCAGCAGCGTTAATGCAGGGACGGGCGGTGAAAAACTGTTTTTT. The rearrangement links TRBV9 to TRBJ1-4; perhaps TRBD1 as D (5 bases). In germline, CDR1 is SGDLS, CDR2 YYNGEE. Deletions cut 2 bases from V and 7 bases from J, with 18 bases between. CDR3 length: 16 residues.

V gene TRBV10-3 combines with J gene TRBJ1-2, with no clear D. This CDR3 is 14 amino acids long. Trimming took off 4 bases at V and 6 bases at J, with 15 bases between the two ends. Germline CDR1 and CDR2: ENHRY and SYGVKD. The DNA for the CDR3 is TGTGCCATCAGTGGGCCGGGCCGCTCGGATGGCTACACCTTC. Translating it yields CAISGPGRSDGYTF.

CDR3 bases: TGTGCCAGCGGATTACCGGGACAGGGAGTCATCGAGCAGTACTTC. Residues: CASGLPGQGVIEQYF. This chain joins TRBV28 and TRBJ2-7; 9 positions agree with TRBD1. V shed 8 bases and J 6 bases; nucleotides not matched to a gene: 14. This CDR3 contains 15 residues. Germline lookup yields CDR1 MDHEN and CDR2 SYDVKM.

The CDR3 nucleotides are TGTGCCAGCGAGGGCAGTCTCGGGATGGTGTTGTTCTTC. Translating gives CASEGSLGMVLFF. V gene TRBV7-9 combines with J gene TRBJ2-1, with D perhaps TRBD2 (5 bases). CDR3 length: 13 amino acids. Between the trimmed V and J ends, which lost 8 bases and 15 bases, there was a span of 23 bases. CDR1 is SEHNR, CDR2 FQNEAQ, per germline (reference sequence).

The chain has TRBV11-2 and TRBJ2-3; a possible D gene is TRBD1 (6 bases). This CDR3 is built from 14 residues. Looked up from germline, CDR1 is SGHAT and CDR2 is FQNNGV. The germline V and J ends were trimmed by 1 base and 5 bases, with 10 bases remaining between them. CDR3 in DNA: TGTGCCAGCAGCTTAGGACAGGAAGTAGATACGCAGTATTTT. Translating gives CASSLGQEVDTQYF. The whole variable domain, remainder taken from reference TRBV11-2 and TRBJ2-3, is EAGVAQSPRYKIIEKRQSVAFWCNPISGHATLYWYQQILGQGPKLLIQFQNNGVVDDSQLPKDRFSAERLKGVDSTLKIQPAKLEDSAVYLCASSLGQEVDTQYFGPGTRLTVL.

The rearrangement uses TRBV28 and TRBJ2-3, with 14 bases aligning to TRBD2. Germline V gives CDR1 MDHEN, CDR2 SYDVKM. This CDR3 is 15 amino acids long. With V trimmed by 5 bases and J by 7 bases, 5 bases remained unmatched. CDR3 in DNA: TGTGCCAGCAGTCAAGGGACTAGCGGGAGACATACGCAGTATTTT. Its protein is CASSQGTSGRHTQYF.

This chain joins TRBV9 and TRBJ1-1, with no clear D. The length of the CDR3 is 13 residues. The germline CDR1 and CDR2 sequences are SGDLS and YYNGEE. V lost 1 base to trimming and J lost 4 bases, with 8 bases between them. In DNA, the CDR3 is TGTGCCAGCAGCGTATCAGGTTTCACTGAAGCTTTCTTT. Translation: CASSVSGFTEAFF.

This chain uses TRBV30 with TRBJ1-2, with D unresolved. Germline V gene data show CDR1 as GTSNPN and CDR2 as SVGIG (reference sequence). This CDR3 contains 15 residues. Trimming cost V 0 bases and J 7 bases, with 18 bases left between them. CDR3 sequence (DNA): TGTGCCTGGAGTGTAATCGGTTTAGTGAGGGTTGGCTACACCTTC. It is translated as CAWSVIGLVRVGYTF.

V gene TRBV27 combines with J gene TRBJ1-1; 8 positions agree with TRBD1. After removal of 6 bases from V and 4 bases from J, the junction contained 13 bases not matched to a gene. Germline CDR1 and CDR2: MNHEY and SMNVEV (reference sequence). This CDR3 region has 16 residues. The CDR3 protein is CASRNVQGDGSTEAFF. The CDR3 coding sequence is TGTGCCAGCAGGAACGTACAGGGGGATGGTTCCACTGAAGCTTTCTTT.

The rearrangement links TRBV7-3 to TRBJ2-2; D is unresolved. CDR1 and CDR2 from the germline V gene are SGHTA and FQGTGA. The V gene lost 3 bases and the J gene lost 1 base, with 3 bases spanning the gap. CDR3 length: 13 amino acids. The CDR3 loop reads CASSFGNTGELFF. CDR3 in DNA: TGTGCCAGCAGCTTCGGGAACACCGGGGAGCTGTTTTTT. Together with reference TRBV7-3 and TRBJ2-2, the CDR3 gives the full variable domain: GAGVSQTPSNKVTEKGKYVELRCDPISGHTALYWYRQSLGQGPEFLIYFQGTGAADDSGLPNDRFFAVRPEGSVSTLKIQRTERGDSAVYLCASSFGNTGELFFGEGSRLTVL.

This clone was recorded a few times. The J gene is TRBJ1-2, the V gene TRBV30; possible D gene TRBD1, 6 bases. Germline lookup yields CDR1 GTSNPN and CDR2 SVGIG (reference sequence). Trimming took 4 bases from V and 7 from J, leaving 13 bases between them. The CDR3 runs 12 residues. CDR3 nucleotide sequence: TGTGCCTGGACTGGGGGGGCGCTTGGCTACACCTTC. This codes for CAWTGGALGYTF. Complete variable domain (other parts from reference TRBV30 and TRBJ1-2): SQTIHQWPATLVQPVGSPLSLECTVEGTSNPNLYWYRQAAGRGLQLLFYSVGIGQISSEVPQNLSASRPQDRQFILSSKKLLLSDSGFYLCAWTGGALGYTFGSGTRLTVV.

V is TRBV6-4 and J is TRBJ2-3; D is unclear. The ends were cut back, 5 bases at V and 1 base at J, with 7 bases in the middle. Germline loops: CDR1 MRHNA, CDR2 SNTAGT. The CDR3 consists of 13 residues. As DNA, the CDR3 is TGTGCCAGCAGTAGCCGGCGCACAGATACGCAGTATTTT. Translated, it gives CASSSRRTDTQYF.

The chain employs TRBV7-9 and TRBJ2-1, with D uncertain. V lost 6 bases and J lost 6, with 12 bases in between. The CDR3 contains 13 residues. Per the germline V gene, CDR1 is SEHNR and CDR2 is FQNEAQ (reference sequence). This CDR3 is CASSFTTGNEQFF. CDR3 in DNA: TGTGCCAGCAGTTTTACTACCGGCAATGAGCAGTTCTTC.

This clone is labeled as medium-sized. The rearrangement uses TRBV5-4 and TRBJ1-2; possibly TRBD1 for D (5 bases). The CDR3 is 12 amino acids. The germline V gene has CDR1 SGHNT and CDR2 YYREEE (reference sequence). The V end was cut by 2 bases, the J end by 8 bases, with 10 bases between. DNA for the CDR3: TGTGCCAGCAGCTTTCGGGGCGGAGGCTACACCTTC. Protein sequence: CASSFRGGGYTF.

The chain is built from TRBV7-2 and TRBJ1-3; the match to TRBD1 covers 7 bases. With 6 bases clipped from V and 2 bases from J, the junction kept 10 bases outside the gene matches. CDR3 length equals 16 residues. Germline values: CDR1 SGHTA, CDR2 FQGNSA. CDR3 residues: CASSYGQAGTGNTIYF. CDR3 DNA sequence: TGTGCCAGCAGTTACGGACAGGCAGGGACTGGAAACACCATATATTTT. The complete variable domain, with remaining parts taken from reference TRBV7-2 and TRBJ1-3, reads GAGVSQSPSNKVTEKGKDVELRCDPISGHTALYWYRQSLGQGLEFLIYFQGNSAPDKSGLPSDRFSAERTGGSVSTLTIQRTQQEDSAVYLCASSYGQAGTGNTIYFGEGSWLTVV.

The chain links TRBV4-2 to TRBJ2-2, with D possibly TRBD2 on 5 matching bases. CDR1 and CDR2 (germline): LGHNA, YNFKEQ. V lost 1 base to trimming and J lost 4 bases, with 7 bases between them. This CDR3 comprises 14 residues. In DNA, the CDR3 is TGTGCCAGCAGCCAAGTCGCGGGCACCGGGGAGCTGTTTTTT. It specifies CASSQVAGTGELFF.

The CDR3 sequence is CASRSGRSTDTQYF. CDR3 sequence (DNA): TGTGCCAGCAGGAGCGGGAGGAGCACAGATACGCAGTATTTT. The chain is built from TRBV27 and TRBJ2-3, with TRBD2 matching 9 bases. The junction had 1 base not matched to a gene; V was cut back by 6 bases and J by 0 bases. CDR3 size: 14 residues. The germline CDR1 and CDR2 sequences are MNHEY and SMNVEV (reference sequence).

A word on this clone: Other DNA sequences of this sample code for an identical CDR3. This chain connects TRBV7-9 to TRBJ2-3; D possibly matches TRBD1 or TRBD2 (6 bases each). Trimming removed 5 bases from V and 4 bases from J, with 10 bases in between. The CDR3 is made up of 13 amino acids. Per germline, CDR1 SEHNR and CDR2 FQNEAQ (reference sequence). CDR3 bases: TGTGCCAGCAGCCCTCGGGGGCCAGATACGCAGTATTTT. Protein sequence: CASSPRGPDTQYF.

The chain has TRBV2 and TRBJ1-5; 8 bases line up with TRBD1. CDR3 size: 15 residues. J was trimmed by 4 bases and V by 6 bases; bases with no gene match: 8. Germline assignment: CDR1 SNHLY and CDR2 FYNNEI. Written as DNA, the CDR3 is TGTGCCAGCAGCGCTACAGGGGACAGGAATCAGCCCCAGCATTTT. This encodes CASSATGDRNQPQHF.

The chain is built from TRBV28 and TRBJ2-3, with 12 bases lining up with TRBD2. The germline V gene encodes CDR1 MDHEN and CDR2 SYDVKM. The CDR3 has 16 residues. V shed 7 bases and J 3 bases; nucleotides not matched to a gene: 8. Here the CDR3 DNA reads TGTGCCAGCAATCTTGAGACTAGCGGGAGAACAGATACGCAGTATTTT. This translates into CASNLETSGRTDTQYF. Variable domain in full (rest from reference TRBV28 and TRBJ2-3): DVKVTQSSRYLVKRTGEKVFLECVQDMDHENMFWYRQDPGLGLRLIYFSYDVKMKEKGDIPEGYSVSREKKERFSLILESASTNQTSMYLCASNLETSGRTDTQYFGPGTRLTVL.

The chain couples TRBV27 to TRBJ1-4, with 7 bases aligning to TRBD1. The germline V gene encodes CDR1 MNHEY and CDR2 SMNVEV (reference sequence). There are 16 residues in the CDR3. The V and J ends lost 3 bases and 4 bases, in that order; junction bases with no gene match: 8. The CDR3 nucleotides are TGTGCCAGCAGTTTTAACCGCAGGGGGTTTAATGAAAAACTGTTTTTT. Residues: CASSFNRRGFNEKLFF.

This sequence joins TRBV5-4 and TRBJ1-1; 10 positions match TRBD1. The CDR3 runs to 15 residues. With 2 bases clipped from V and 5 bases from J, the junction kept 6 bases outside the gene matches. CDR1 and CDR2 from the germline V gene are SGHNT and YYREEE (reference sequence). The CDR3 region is CASSLPGQGGTEAFF. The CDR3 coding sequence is TGTGCCAGCAGCTTACCCGGACAGGGGGGGACTGAAGCTTTCTTT.

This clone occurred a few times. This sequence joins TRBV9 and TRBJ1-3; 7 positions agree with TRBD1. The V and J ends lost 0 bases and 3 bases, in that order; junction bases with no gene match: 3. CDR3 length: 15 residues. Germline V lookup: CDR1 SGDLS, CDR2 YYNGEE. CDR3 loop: CASSVVGQVGNTIYF. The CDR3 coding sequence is TGTGCCAGCAGCGTAGTAGGACAGGTTGGAAACACCATATATTTT.

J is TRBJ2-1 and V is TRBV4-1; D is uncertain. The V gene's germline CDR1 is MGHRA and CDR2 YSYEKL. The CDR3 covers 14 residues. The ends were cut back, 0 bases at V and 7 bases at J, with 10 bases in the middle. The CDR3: CASSQDLGRNEQFF. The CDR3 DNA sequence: TGCGCCAGCAGCCAAGATCTTGGGCGAAATGAGCAGTTCTTC.

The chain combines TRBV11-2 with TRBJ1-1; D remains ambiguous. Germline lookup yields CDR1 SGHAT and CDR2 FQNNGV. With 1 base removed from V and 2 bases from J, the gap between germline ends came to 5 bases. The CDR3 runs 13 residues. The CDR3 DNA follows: TGTGCCAGCAGCTTAGGGCAAAACACTGAAGCTTTCTTT. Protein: CASSLGQNTEAFF.